This T cell receptor (beta chain) was obtained from a study of response to subunit inactivated influenza vaccine. This CDR3 is built from 13 residues. Germline-derived CDR1 and CDR2 are SQVTM and ANQGSEA. Trimming pared 4 bases from V and 6 bases from J, leaving 14 bases between. Study observations and caveats: Each seasonal flu vaccination may recruit only limited new T cells, authors suggested.

Notes on this clonotype: Its antigen is unknown.

MiXCR, run by TCRdb on the RT-PCR reads, gives a single entry per CDR3 protein. The table shows hundreds of thousands of distinct CDR3 sequences, with more than 11% occurring only once. The clonotype was recovered from a man over 45 who received an inactivated influenza vaccine. Sequences were derived from PBMCs from blood, sampled 14 to 15 days before vaccination. The V gene is TRBV29-1, the J gene TRBJ2-3; D gene unclear. The CDR3 DNA is TGCAGCGTTGGGGGTCGGGCGGCGGATACGCAGTATTTT. Translating it yields CSVGGRAADTQYF.